This T cell receptor beta chain comes out of a study of cytomegalovirus exposure and HLA in healthy donors. Study-wide findings and caveats: With DRB1 most and HLA-C fewest, TCR association rates differed between HLA loci in a later analysis.

The V and J ends lost 0 bases and 3 bases respectively, with 9 bases between them. This CDR3 contains 13 residues. The V gene's germline CDR1 is SQVTM and CDR2 ANQGSEA. As for this clone: Its matching antigen is unknown.

60 Vbeta and 13 Jbeta primers were used in PCR. The repertoire was sequenced with immunoSEQ multiplex PCR; TCRdb's copy has only in-frame clones and lacks some. The sample includes about 110,000 clones, over 60% of them seen just once. This chain links TRBV29-1 with TRBJ2-7, with a tentative D call TRBD1 (5 bases). Input material: PBMCs. The TCR originated in a woman between 25 and 40 years old in good health and CMV-seronegative. CDR3 amino acids: CSVEEGDSYEQYF. The CDR3 DNA follows: TGCAGCGTTGAAGAAGGCGACAGCTACGAGCAGTACTTC.